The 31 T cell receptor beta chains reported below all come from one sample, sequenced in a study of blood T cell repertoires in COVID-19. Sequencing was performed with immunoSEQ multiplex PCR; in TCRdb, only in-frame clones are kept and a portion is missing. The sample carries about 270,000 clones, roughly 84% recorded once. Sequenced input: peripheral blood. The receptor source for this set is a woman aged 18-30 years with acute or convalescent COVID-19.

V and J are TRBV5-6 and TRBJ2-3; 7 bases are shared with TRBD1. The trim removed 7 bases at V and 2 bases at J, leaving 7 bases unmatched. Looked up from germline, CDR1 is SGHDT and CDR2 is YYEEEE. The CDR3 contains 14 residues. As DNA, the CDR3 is TGTGCCAGCGGTATACAGGGGCTCACAGATACGCAGTATTTT. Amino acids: CASGIQGLTDTQYF.

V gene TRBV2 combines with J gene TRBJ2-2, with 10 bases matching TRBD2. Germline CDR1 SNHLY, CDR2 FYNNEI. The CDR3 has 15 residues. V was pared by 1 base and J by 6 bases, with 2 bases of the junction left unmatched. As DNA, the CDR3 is TGTGCCAGCAGTGAAGGCAGCGGGAGGGCCGGGGAGCTGTTTTTT. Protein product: CASSEGSGRAGELFF.

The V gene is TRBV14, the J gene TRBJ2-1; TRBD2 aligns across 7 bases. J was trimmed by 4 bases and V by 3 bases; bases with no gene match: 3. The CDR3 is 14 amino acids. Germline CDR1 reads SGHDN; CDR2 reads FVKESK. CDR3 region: CASSQGRGYNEQFF. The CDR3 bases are TGTGCCAGCAGCCAGGGGAGGGGTTACAATGAGCAGTTCTTC.

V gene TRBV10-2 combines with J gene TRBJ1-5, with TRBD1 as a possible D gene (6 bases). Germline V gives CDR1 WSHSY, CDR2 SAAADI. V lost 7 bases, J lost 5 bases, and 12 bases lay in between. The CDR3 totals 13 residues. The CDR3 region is CASKDSRHQPQHF. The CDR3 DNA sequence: TGCGCCAGCAAGGACAGCCGACATCAGCCCCAGCATTTT.

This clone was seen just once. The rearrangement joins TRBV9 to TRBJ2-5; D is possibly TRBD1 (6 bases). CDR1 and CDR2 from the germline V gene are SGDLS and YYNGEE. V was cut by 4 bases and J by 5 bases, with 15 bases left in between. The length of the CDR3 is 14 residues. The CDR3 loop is CASSPRAGDETQYF. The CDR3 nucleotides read TGTGCCAGCAGCCCCCGGGCAGGGGATGAGACCCAGTACTTC.

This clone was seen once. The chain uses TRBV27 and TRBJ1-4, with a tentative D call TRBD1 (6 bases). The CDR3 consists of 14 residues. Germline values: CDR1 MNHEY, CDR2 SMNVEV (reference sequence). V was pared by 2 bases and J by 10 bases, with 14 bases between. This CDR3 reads CASSLRRQDGKLFF. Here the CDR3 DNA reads TGTGCCAGCAGTTTACGACGACAGGATGGAAAACTGTTTTTT. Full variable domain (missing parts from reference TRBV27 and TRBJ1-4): EAQVTQNPRYLITVTGKKLTVTCSQNMNHEYMSWYRQDPGLGLRQIYYSMNVEVTDKGDVPEGYKVSRKEKRNFPLILESPSPNQTSLYFCASSLRRQDGKLFFGSGTQLSVL.

The CDR3 DNA reads as TGTGCCAGCCGTGGGGGATCCGGGACACAGGTTGCCGGGGAGCTGTTTTTT. Protein sequence: CASRGGSGTQVAGELFF. The chain joins TRBV6-1 to TRBJ2-2; D is perhaps TRBD1 (6 bases). V dropped 8 bases and J dropped 6 bases, with 25 bases sitting between them. The CDR3 loop spans 17 amino acids. Germline assignment: CDR1 MNHNS and CDR2 SASEGT.

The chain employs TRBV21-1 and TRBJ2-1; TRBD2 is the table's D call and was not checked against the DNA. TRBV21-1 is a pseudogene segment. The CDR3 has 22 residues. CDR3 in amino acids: CASRTLAGGPCTNYPPFNEQFF. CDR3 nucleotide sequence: TGTGCCAGCAGGACACTAGCGGGAGGGCCATGTACGAATTACCCACCTTTCAATGAGCAGTTCTTC.

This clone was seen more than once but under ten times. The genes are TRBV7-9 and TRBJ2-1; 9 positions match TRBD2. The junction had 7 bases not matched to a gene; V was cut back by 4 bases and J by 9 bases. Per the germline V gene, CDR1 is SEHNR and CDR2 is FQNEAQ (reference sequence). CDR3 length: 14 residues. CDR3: CASSSLAGYGEQFF. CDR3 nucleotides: TGTGCCAGCAGCTCCCTAGCGGGATATGGTGAGCAGTTCTTC.

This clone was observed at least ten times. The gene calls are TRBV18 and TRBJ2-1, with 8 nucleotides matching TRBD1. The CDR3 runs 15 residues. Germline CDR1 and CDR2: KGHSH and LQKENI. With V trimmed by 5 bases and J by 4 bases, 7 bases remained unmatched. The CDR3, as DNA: TGTGCCAGCTCATGGGACAGGCGGAGGTACAATGAGCAGTTCTTC. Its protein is CASSWDRRRYNEQFF.

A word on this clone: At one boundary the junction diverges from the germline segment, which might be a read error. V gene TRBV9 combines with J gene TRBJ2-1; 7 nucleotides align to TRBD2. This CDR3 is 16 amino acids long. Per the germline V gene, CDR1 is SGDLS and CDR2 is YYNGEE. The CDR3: CASSVGGLGYYDEQFF. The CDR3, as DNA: TGTGCCAGCAGCGTAGGCGGACTAGGTTACTACGATGAGCAGTTCTTC.

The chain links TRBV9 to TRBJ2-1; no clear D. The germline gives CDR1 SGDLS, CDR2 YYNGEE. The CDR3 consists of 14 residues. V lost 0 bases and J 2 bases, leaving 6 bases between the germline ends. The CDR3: CASSVGTTYNEQFF. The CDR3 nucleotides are TGTGCCAGCAGCGTAGGTACAACCTACAATGAGCAGTTCTTC.

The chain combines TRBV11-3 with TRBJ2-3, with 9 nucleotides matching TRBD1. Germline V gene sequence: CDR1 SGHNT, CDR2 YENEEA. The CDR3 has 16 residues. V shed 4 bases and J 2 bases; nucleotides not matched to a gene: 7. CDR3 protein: CASSSYGDRDTDTQYF. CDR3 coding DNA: TGTGCCAGCAGCTCATACGGGGACAGGGACACAGATACGCAGTATTTT. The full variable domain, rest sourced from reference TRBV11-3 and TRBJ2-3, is EAGVVQSPRYKIIEKKQPVAFWCNPISGHNTLYWYLQNLGQGPELLIRYENEEAVDDSQLPKDRFSAERLKGVDSTLKIQPAELGDSAVYLCASSSYGDRDTDTQYFGPGTRLTVL.

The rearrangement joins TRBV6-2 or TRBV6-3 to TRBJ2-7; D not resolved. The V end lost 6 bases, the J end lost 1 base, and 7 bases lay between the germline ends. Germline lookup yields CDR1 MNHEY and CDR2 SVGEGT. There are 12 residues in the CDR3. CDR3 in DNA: TGTGCCAGCAGCCCCCAGTCCTACGAGCAGTACTTC. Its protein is CASSPQSYEQYF.

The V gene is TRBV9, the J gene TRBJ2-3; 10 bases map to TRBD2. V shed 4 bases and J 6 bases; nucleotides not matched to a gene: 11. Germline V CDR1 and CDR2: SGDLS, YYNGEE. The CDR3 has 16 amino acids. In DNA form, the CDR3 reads TGTGCCAGCAGCCCCCGGGCTAGCGGGAGCGAGGATACGCAGTATTTT. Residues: CASSPRASGSEDTQYF.

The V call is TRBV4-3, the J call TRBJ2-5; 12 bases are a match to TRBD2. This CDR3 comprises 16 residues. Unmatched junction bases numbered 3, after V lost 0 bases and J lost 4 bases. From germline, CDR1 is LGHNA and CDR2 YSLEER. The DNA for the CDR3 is TGCGCCAGCAGCCAAGATACTAGCGGGAGGTTAGAGACCCAGTACTTC. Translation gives CASSQDTSGRLETQYF.

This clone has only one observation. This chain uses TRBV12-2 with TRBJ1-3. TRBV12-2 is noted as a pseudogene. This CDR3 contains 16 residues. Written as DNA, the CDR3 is TGTGCAAGTCGCTTAGTGTCCGGGGGCTCTGGAAACACCATATATTTT. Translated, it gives CASRLVSGGSGNTIYF.

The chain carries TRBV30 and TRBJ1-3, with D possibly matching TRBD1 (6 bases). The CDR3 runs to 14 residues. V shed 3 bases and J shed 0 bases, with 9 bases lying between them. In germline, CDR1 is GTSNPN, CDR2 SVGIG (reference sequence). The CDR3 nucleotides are TGTGCCTGGAGAAGGACAGTCTCTGGAAACACCATATATTTT. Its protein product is CAWRRTVSGNTIYF.

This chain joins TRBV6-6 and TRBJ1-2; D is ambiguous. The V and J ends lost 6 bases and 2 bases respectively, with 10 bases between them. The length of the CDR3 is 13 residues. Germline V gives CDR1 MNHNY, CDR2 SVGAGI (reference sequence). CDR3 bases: TGTGCCAGCAGGCGTACGGTGAACTATGGCTACACCTTC. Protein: CASRRTVNYGYTF.

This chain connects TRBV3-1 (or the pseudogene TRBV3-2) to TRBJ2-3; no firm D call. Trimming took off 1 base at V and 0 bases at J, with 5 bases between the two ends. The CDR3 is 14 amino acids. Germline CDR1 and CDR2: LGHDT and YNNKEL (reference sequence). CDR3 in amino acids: CASSQGLSTDTQYF. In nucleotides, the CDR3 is TGTGCCAGCAGCCAAGGGCTCAGCACAGATACGCAGTATTTT.

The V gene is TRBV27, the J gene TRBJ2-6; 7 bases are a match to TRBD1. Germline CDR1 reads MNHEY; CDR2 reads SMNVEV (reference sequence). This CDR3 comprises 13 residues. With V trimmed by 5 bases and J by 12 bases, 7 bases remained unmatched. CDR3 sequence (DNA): TGTGCCAGCAGTCCCTGGACAGGACCCGTCCTGACTTTC. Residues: CASSPWTGPVLTF. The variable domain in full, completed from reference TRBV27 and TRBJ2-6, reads EAQVTQNPRYLITVTGKKLTVTCSQNMNHEYMSWYRQDPGLGLRQIYYSMNVEVTDKGDVPEGYKVSRKEKRNFPLILESPSPNQTSLYFCASSPWTGPVLTFGAGSRLTVL.

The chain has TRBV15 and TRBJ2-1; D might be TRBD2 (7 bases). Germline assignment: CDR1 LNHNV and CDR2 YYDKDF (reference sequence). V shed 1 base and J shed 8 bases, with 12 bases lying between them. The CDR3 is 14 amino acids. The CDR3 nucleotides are TGTGCCACCAGCAGAGCCGGGGGGCCCCATGAGCAGTTCTTC. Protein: CATSRAGGPHEQFF.

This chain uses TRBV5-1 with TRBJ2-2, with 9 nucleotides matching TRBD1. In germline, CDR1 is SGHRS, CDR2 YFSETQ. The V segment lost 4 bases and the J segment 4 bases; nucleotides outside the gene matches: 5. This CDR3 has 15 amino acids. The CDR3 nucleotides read TGCGCCAGCAGCACGGGACAGGGAGGCACCGGGGAGCTGTTTTTT. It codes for CASSTGQGGTGELFF. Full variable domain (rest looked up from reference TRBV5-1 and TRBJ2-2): KAGVTQTPRYLIKTRGQQVTLSCSPISGHRSVSWYQQTPGQGLQFLFEYFSETQRNKGNFPGRFSGRQFSNSRSEMNVSTLELGDSALYLCASSTGQGGTGELFFGEGSRLTVL.

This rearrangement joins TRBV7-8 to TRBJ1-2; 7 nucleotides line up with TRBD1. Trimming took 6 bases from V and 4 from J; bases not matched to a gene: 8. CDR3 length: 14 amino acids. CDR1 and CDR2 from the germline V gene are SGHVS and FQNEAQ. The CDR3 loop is CASSPGQARYGYTF. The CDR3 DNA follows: TGTGCCAGCAGTCCCGGACAGGCTCGCTATGGCTACACCTTC.

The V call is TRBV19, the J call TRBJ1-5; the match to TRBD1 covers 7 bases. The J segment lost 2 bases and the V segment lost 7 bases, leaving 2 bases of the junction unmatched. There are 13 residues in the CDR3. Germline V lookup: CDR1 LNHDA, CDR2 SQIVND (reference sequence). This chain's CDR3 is CASTGQRNQPQHF. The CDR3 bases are TGTGCCAGTACGGGACAGCGCAATCAGCCCCAGCATTTT.

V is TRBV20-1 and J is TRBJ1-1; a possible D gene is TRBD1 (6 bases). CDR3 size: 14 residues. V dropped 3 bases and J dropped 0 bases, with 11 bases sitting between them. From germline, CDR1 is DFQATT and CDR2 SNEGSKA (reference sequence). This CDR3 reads CSASRTDVNTEAFF. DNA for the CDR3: TGCAGTGCTAGTCGGACAGACGTGAACACTGAAGCTTTCTTT.

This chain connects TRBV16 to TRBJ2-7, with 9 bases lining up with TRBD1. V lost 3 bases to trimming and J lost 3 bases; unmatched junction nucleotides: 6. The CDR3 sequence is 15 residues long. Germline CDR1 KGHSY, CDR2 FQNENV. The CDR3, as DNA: TGTGCCAGCAGCCAGCCCGGGACAGGGTTCTACGAGCAGTACTTC. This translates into CASSQPGTGFYEQYF.

Here the CDR3 DNA reads TGTGCCAGCAGCTTATACGCGGAACCGGGGGGTGGCTACACCTTC. It encodes CASSLYAEPGGGYTF. The chain employs TRBV7-2 and TRBJ1-2; D perhaps matches TRBD1 (5 bases). CDR3 length: 15 amino acids. Trimming removed 2 bases at V and 7 bases at J, with 17 bases between. Germline V gives CDR1 SGHTA, CDR2 FQGNSA. Drawing the rest from reference TRBV7-2 and TRBJ1-2, the complete variable domain is GAGVSQSPSNKVTEKGKDVELRCDPISGHTALYWYRQSLGQGLEFLIYFQGNSAPDKSGLPSDRFSAERTGGSVSTLTIQRTQQEDSAVYLCASSLYAEPGGGYTFGSGTRLTVV.

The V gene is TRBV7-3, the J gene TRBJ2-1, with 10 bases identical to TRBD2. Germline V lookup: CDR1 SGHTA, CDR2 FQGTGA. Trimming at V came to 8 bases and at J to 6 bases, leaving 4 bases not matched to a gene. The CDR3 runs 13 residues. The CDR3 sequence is CASGAGGGNEQFF. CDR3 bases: TGTGCCAGCGGAGCGGGAGGGGGCAATGAGCAGTTCTTC.

This CDR3 is CATSDPGQGVHGYTF. Written as DNA, the CDR3 is TGTGCCACCAGTGACCCCGGACAGGGAGTACATGGCTACACCTTC. V is TRBV24-1 and J is TRBJ1-2, with 8 bases lining up with TRBD1. The CDR3 spans 15 residues. The J segment lost 6 bases and the V segment lost 4 bases, leaving 9 bases of the junction unmatched. Germline CDR1 is KGHDR and CDR2 is SFDVKD.

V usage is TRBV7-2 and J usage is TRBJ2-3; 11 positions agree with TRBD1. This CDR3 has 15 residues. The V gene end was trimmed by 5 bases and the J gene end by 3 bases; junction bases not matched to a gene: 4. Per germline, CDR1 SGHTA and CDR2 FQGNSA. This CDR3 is CASSRGQGETDTQYF. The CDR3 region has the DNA TGTGCCAGCAGCCGGGGACAGGGGGAAACAGATACGCAGTATTTT.